Listed below are T cell receptor beta chains from one sample, sequenced in a study of shared clonotypes between healthy human individuals. Repertoires were generated with immunoSEQ multiplex PCR, while TCRdb's copy carries only in-frame clones and drops some. The profile shows 1,500,000 or so clones, roughly 96% of them singletons. Sample: naive CD4+ T cells sorted from blood. These receptor sequences come from a man aged 25 to 40 in good health. CDR3s include the opening cysteine and the closing phenylalanine or tryptophan. D genes are given only for firm matches. Clone sizes are given selectively: once, few, many, or a class where the clone is expanded.

>NA|TRBJ2-3|TRBV6-4|NA
CASSDSTSDTQYF
TGTGCCAGCAGTGACTCAACGTCAGATACGCAGTATTTT
>TRBD2|TRBJ2-7|TRBV18|NA
CASSRGGLPLEAEQYF
TGTGCCAGCTCACGGGGGGGACTTCCCCTCGAGGCCGAGCAGTACTTC
>NA|TRBJ1-1|TRBV28|NA
CASSFWLLNTEAFF
TGTGCCAGCAGTTTTTGGCTTCTGAACACTGAAGCTTTCTTT
>NA|TRBJ1-1|TRBV2|NA
CASSGRGGKGAFF
TGTGCCAGCAGTGGCCGGGGGGGCAAGGGAGCTTTCTTT
>TRBD2|TRBJ2-1|TRBV27|NA
CASTIAGLYNEQFF
TGTGCCAGCACCATAGCGGGGCTCTACAATGAGCAGTTCTTC
>NA|TRBJ1-5|TRBV2|NA
CASSDWPQPQHF
TGTGCCAGCAGTGATTGGCCGCAGCCCCAGCATTTT
>NA|TRBJ2-7|TRBV5-1|NA
CASSGQGNEQYF
TGCGCCAGCAGCGGGCAGGGAAACGAGCAGTACTTC
>NA|TRBJ2-3|TRBV5-6|NA
CASSLGGMDTQYF
TGTGCCAGCAGCTTGGGGGGCATGGATACGCAGTATTTT
>NA|TRBJ2-7|TRBV11-1|NA
CASSSDTVEQYF
TGTGCCAGCAGCTCCGACACAGTCGAGCAGTACTTC
>TRBD2|TRBJ2-7|TRBV15|NA
CATSRISGTSGSEQYF
TGTGCCACCAGCAGAATAAGTGGGACTAGCGGGAGCGAGCAGTACTTC
>NA|TRBJ2-7|TRBV13|NA
CASSTRQGRASGIYEQYF
TGTGCCAGCAGCACCCGACAGGGGCGAGCTAGCGGGATTTACGAGCAGTACTTC
>NA|TRBJ2-7|TRBV11-2|NA
CASSLVGTLFYF
TGTGCCAGCAGCTTAGTAGGGACCCTCTTCTACTTC
>NA|TRBJ2-1|TRBV7-9|once
CASSPWDQRNEQFF
TGTGCCAGCAGCCCCTGGGACCAGCGGAATGAGCAGTTCTTC
>TRBD1|TRBJ1-2|TRBV30|NA
CAWSSGTGKGYTF
TGTGCCTGGAGTAGCGGGACAGGGAAAGGCTACACCTTC
>NA|TRBJ2-5|TRBV29-1|NA
CSVELLLGETQYF
TGCAGCGTTGAACTACTACTAGGGGAGACCCAGTACTTC
>TRBD1|TRBJ2-6|TRBV11-3|NA
CASSLYTGERLTF
TGTGCCAGCAGCTTATACACAGGGGAAAGACTGACTTTC
>TRBD2|TRBJ2-7|TRBV5-1|once
CASSFSGSHPQQYF
TGCGCCAGCAGCTTTAGCGGGTCCCACCCGCAGCAGTACTTC
>NA|TRBJ2-1|TRBV7-2|NA
CASSLPYNEQFF
TGTGCCAGCAGCTTACCGTACAATGAGCAGTTCTTC
>NA|TRBJ2-1|TRBV5-4|NA
CASSTEAVEQFF
TGTGCCAGCAGCACGGAAGCGGTTGAGCAGTTCTTC
>NA|TRBJ2-3|TRBV7-2|NA
CASSWRSTDTQYF
TGTGCCAGCAGCTGGAGGAGCACAGATACGCAGTATTTT
>NA|TRBJ1-4|TRBV7-9|NA
CASSRGGGGEKLFF
TGTGCCAGCAGCAGAGGGGGAGGCGGTGAAAAACTGTTTTTT
>TRBD2|TRBJ2-1|TRBV2|once
CASSGSGLAGAYNEQFF
TGTGCCAGCAGTGGCTCGGGACTAGCGGGAGCATACAATGAGCAGTTCTTC
>TRBD2|TRBJ2-7|TRBV5-1|NA
CASSLVVGGSEQYF
TGCGCCAGCAGCTTGGTGGTCGGGGGGAGCGAGCAGTACTTC
>NA|TRBJ2-7|TRBV4-1|NA
CASSQDPAGGGYEQYF
TGCGCCAGCAGCCAAGATCCGGCAGGCGGAGGCTACGAGCAGTACTTC
>NA|TRBJ2-1|TRBV9|NA
CASSVDPRGGLRDEQFF
TGTGCCAGCAGCGTAGACCCTCGTGGAGGGCTACGCGATGAGCAGTTCTTC
>TRBD1|TRBJ1-1|TRBV29-1|NA
CSGSRTGYPEAFF
TGCAGCGGGAGCCGGACAGGGTATCCTGAAGCTTTCTTT
>NA|TRBJ2-3|TRBV7-2|NA
CASSLAWTDTQYF
TGTGCCAGCAGCTTAGCCTGGACAGATACGCAGTATTTT
>NA|TRBJ1-4|TRBV4-3|NA
CASSQPGPRGGKLFF
TGCGCCAGCAGCCAGCCTGGGCCGAGAGGTGGAAAACTGTTTTTT
>TRBD2|TRBJ2-1|TRBV5-1|NA
CASSKSTSGRAGAYNEQFF
TGCGCCAGCAGCAAATCGACTAGCGGGAGGGCCGGAGCCTACAATGAGCAGTTCTTC
>NA|TRBJ1-1|TRBV27|NA
CASSLRVMNTEAFF
TGTGCCAGCAGTCTAAGGGTTATGAACACTGAAGCTTTCTTT
>TRBD1|TRBJ1-1|TRBV5-1|once
CASSRTGQVNTEAFF
TGCGCCAGCAGCAGAACGGGACAGGTGAACACTGAAGCTTTCTTT
>NA|TRBJ2-5|TRBV10-1|NA
CAIQELLQETQYF
TGCGCCATCCAGGAACTCCTCCAAGAGACCCAGTACTTC
>NA|TRBJ2-5|TRBV7-2|NA
CASSLVAVQETQYF
TGTGCCAGCAGCTTAGTAGCGGTCCAAGAGACCCAGTACTTC
>TRBD2|TRBJ2-3|TRBV18|NA
CASSPVGGRTDTQYF
TGTGCCAGCTCACCTGTGGGAGGGCGCACAGATACGCAGTATTTT
>NA|TRBJ2-2|TRBV5-6|once
CASSFLSGENTGELFF
TGTGCCAGCAGCTTTTTGAGCGGAGAGAACACCGGGGAGCTGTTTTTT
>NA|TRBJ2-3|TRBV5-1|NA
CASSPRQVSPDTQYF
TGCGCCAGCAGCCCGAGACAGGTATCTCCCGATACGCAGTATTTT
>TRBD2|TRBJ2-7|TRBV6-5|NA
CASSYGTGLAAYEQYF
TGTGCCAGCAGTTACGGGACGGGACTAGCGGCCTACGAGCAGTACTTC
>TRBD2|TRBJ2-3|TRBV7-2|NA
CASSTRGSGVSTDTQYF
TGTGCCAGCAGCACCCGGGGTAGCGGGGTTAGCACAGATACGCAGTATTTT
>NA|TRBJ2-5|TRBV15|NA
CAISRPQETQYF
TGTGCCATCTCGCGACCCCAAGAGACCCAGTACTTC
>NA|TRBJ1-5|TRBV7-2|few
CASSLDGNQPQHF
TGTGCCAGCAGCTTAGATGGCAATCAGCCCCAGCATTTT
>NA|TRBJ1-5|TRBV15|NA
CATSRGGVNNQPQHF
TGTGCCACCAGCAGGGGGGGGGTCAACAATCAGCCCCAGCATTTT
>TRBD1|TRBJ2-5|TRBV9|NA
CASSVGGQRQYQETQYF
TGTGCCAGCAGCGTAGGGGGACAGAGGCAGTACCAAGAGACCCAGTACTTC
>TRBD1|TRBJ2-7|TRBV2|NA
CASSGQGKYEQYF
TGTGCCAGCAGTGGACAGGGGAAATACGAGCAGTACTTC
>NA|TRBJ2-5|TRBV19|NA
CASSMVQGVGRETQYF
TGTGCCAGTAGTATGGTCCAGGGTGTAGGACGAGAGACCCAGTACTTC
>NA|TRBJ2-1|TRBV2|NA
CASTFGTQFF
TGTGCCAGCACATTCGGGACCCAGTTCTTC
>TRBD1|TRBJ2-5|TRBV9|NA
CASSPGDRGTETQYF
TGTGCCAGCAGCCCGGGGGACAGGGGAACTGAGACCCAGTACTTC